Listed below are T cell receptor beta chains from one sample, sequenced in a study of response to subunit inactivated influenza vaccine. One entry per CDR3 protein, called by TCRdb with MiXCR from the RT-PCR reads. The table shows approximately 520,000 distinct CDR3 sequences, with 25% occurring only once. The sample was CD4+ T cells sorted from PBMCs, taken approximately 5 days after vaccination. These receptors came from a man between 45 and 60 years old who received an inactivated influenza vaccine. The CDR3 runs from the conserved cysteine through the conserved F or W. The D gene is left open where the match is weak. Size tells how often a clone was seen (once, few, many) or the class of an expanded clone, and some rows leave it out.

TRBD1,TRBV28,few,TRBJ2-5,CASSLGHRGLIETQYF,TGTGCCAGCAGTTTGGGCCACAGGGGGCTGATCGAGACCCAGTACTTC
NA,TRBV18,NA,TRBJ2-1,CASSPPADYNEQFF,TGTGCCAGCTCACCACCGGCTGATTACAATGAGCAGTTCTTC
TRBD2,TRBV7-9,many,TRBJ2-3,CASTVLADTDTQYF,TGTGCCAGCACCGTACTAGCGGACACAGATACGCAGTATTTT
TRBD1,TRBV27,few,TRBJ2-3,CASRRGPSTDTQYF,TGTGCCAGCCGCAGGGGGCCTAGCACAGATACGCAGTATTTT
NA,TRBV4-3,few,TRBJ2-3,CASSQDWRRSGPQYF,TGCGCCAGCAGCCAAGATTGGCGGAGGAGCGGGCCGCAGTATTTT
TRBD1,TRBV5-1,NA,TRBJ2-1,CASSPGTGGLTEQFF,TGCGCCAGCAGCCCGGGTACAGGGGGCTTGACTGAGCAGTTCTTC
TRBD1,TRBV28,NA,TRBJ1-2,CASLTGEANYGYTF,TGTGCCAGTCTGACAGGGGAAGCTAACTATGGCTACACCTTC
NA,TRBV15,NA,TRBJ2-3,CATSSPGRGDTQYF,TGTGCCACCAGCTCTCCGGGTCGTGGAGATACGCAGTATTTT
TRBD2,TRBV9,NA,TRBJ2-5,CASSVTPSGQETQYF,TGTGCCAGCAGCGTCACTCCTAGCGGACAAGAGACCCAGTACTTC
NA,TRBV5-1,many,TRBJ2-3,CASSPEAQPTDTQYF,TGCGCCAGCAGCCCCGAGGCCCAACCCACAGATACGCAGTATTTT
NA,TRBV5-1,many,TRBJ2-3,CASSWESTDTQYF,TGCGCCAGCAGCTGGGAGAGCACAGATACGCAGTATTTT
NA,TRBV7-9,NA,TRBJ1-3,CASSLPSAGNTIYF,TGTGCCAGCAGCTTGCCGTCAGCTGGAAACACCATATATTTT
NA,TRBV5-6,few,TRBJ1-1,CASSLGTSNTEAFF,TGTGCCAGCAGCTTGGGGACATCGAACACTGAAGCTTTCTTT
NA,TRBV10-3,few,TRBJ2-7,CAISGESASGSYEQYF,TGTGCCATCAGTGGGGAATCGGCCTCGGGTTCTTACGAGCAGTACTTC
NA,TRBV12-3/TRBV12-4,NA,TRBJ2-2,CASSSYRVTGELFF,TGTGCCAGCAGTTCTTACAGGGTCACCGGGGAGCTGTTTTTT
TRBD2,TRBV29-1,NA,TRBJ2-3,CSVAPSAGVTDTQYF,TGCAGCGTCGCACCTAGCGCGGGAGTTACAGATACGCAGTATTTT
NA,TRBV14,few,TRBJ1-4,CASSPNVGEKLFF,TGTGCCAGCAGCCCTAATGTTGGCGAAAAACTGTTTTTT
NA,TRBV20-1,few,TRBJ2-7,CSARWVSGGFEQYF,TGCAGTGCTAGATGGGTGTCAGGGGGGTTCGAGCAGTACTTC
TRBD1,TRBV25-1,NA,TRBJ1-1,CASSPRQGANEAFF,TGTGCCAGCAGTCCCAGACAGGGGGCGAATGAAGCTTTCTTT
NA,TRBV20-1,few,TRBJ2-1,CSAEALRASSYNEQFF,TGCAGTGCTGAAGCACTACGGGCGAGCTCCTACAATGAGCAGTTCTTC
NA,TRBV29-1,once,TRBJ2-5,CSVEESQKNQETQYF,TGCAGCGTTGAAGAGTCACAGAAGAACCAAGAGACCCAGTACTTC
NA,TRBV30,many,TRBJ1-1,CAWSRSGAEAFF,TGTGCCTGGAGTCGTTCGGGGGCTGAAGCTTTCTTT
NA,TRBV6-2/TRBV6-3,few,TRBJ2-1,CASSQPGSLNEQFF,TGTGCCAGCAGTCAACCCGGTTCCCTCAATGAGCAGTTCTTC
NA,TRBV7-6,NA,TRBJ2-1,CASSLASSGGGMNEQFF,TGTGCCAGCAGCTTAGCGAGCTCAGGGGGGGGAATGAATGAGCAGTTCTTC
NA,TRBV20-1,few,TRBJ2-3,CSAIALGRDTQYF,TGCAGTGCTATTGCTCTCGGGAGAGATACGCAGTATTTT
NA,TRBV12-3/TRBV12-4,NA,TRBJ2-3,CASSQYLSDTQYF,TGTGCCAGCAGCCAATACTTGTCCGATACGCAGTATTTT
NA,TRBV15,NA,TRBJ1-1,CATSRDLGGRAFF,TGTGCCACCAGCAGAGACTTGGGGGGGCGAGCTTTCTTT
NA,TRBV6-6,NA,TRBJ2-7,CASSYSRGEEYF,TGTGCCAGCAGTTACTCGCGGGGAGAGGAGTACTTC
NA,TRBV4-3,few,TRBJ2-1,CASSQERRQEQFF,TGCGCCAGCAGCCAAGAAAGGCGACAGGAGCAGTTCTTC
TRBD1,TRBV20-1,NA,TRBJ2-3,CSARTRDRSSSTDTQYF,TGCAGTGCTAGGACCCGGGACAGGTCTTCTAGCACAGATACGCAGTATTTT
NA,TRBV18,NA,TRBJ1-1,CASSPVVRAVNTEAFF,TGTGCCAGCTCACCGGTCGTCAGGGCGGTGAACACTGAAGCTTTCTTT
NA,TRBV5-1,NA,TRBJ1-1,CVSSFSGTVNTEAFF,TGCGTCAGCAGCTTTTCCGGGACGGTGAACACTGAAGCTTTCTTT